These 21 T cell receptor beta chains were sequenced from one sample in a study of response to subunit inactivated influenza vaccine (dated by TCRdb to the late 2010s). Library method: RT-PCR. The data were produced on an Illumina HiSeq 2500. TCRdb applied fastp at Q25 and MiXCR to the public reads, then kept only in-frame beta chains. Each entry is one CDR3 protein sequence, shown with its most common DNA and genes. The sample table lists around 850,000 distinct CDR3 sequences, about 18% of them with a count of one. About a tenth of the sample lies in the top ten. The input for sequencing was PBMCs from blood, taken roughly 5 days after vaccination. The receptor source for this set is a man aged 45-65 years who received an inactivated influenza vaccine. Donor details come from another sample of the same person, matched by shared clones.

This clonotype was recorded a few times. The V and J genes are TRBV6-1 and TRBJ2-5, with 14 nucleotides matching TRBD2. This CDR3 is 16 amino acids long. V shed 3 bases, J shed 6 bases, and the junction held 6 bases outside the gene matches. CDR1 and CDR2 (germline): MNHNS, SASEGT. CDR3 in amino acids: CASSDTGLAGVQTQYF. CDR3 nucleotide sequence: TGTGCCAGCAGTGATACGGGACTAGCGGGAGTGCAGACCCAGTACTTC.

The V and J genes are TRBV2 and TRBJ2-7, with TRBD2 as a possible D gene (5 bases). Germline V CDR1 and CDR2: SNHLY, FYNNEI. The CDR3 contains 14 residues. V lost 4 bases and J lost 4, with 14 bases in between. The CDR3 nucleotides are TGTGCCAGCAGTGCGGGGATTCCAGCTTACGAGCAGTACTTC. The encoded protein is CASSAGIPAYEQYF.

This clonotype appeared a few times. V and J are TRBV12-3 or TRBV12-4 and TRBJ1-1; D uncertain. V was shortened by 7 bases and J by 1 base, with 10 bases between the two germline ends. The CDR3 spans 13 residues. The CDR3 DNA follows: TGTGCCAGCACCTCGCAGGCGAACACTGAAGCTTTCTTT. Translation gives CASTSQANTEAFF.

This chain joins TRBV4-1 and TRBJ1-6; possibly TRBD1 for D (5 bases). Germline V gene sequence: CDR1 MGHRA, CDR2 YSYEKL. CDR3 length: 15 amino acids. V lost 2 bases and J 7 bases, leaving 12 bases between the germline ends. DNA of the CDR3: TGCGCCAGCAGCCAACTAGGCAGGGCCAATTCACCCCTCCACTTT. Translated, it gives CASSQLGRANSPLHF.

This chain connects TRBV20-1 to TRBJ2-5, with a weak D call TRBD2 (7 bases). The CDR3 sequence is 14 residues long. Germline V gives CDR1 DFQATT, CDR2 SNEGSKA (reference sequence). V shed 5 bases and J shed 1 base, with 14 bases lying between them. The CDR3 spells CSALRGGGQETQYF. CDR3 nucleotide sequence: TGCAGTGCTTTGAGGGGGGGGGGCCAAGAGACCCAGTACTTC.

This clonotype was observed a few times. The J gene is TRBJ1-3, the V gene TRBV20-1; D is possibly TRBD1 (6 bases). The V gene's germline CDR1 is DFQATT and CDR2 SNEGSKA (reference sequence). CDR3 length equals 16 residues. V lost 6 bases and J lost 3, with 21 bases in between. For the CDR3, the DNA is TGCAGTGCAGTTTTCGCCGGGGGGCGAAGTGGAAACACCATATATTTT. Protein product: CSAVFAGGRSGNTIYF.

CDR3 region: CSAKSGGGGTDTQYF. The CDR3 nucleotides read TGCAGTGCTAAAAGCGGGGGGGGAGGTACAGATACGCAGTATTTT. The chain recombines TRBV20-1 with TRBJ2-3; 10 positions match TRBD2. The length of the CDR3 is 15 residues. Germline CDR1 DFQATT, CDR2 SNEGSKA (reference sequence). Trimming at V came to 4 bases and at J to 3 bases, leaving 7 bases not matched to a gene.

The chain joins TRBV7-2 to TRBJ1-6, with D uncertain. The CDR3 has 14 residues. Germline V gene data show CDR1 as SGHTA and CDR2 as FQGNSA. The V end lost 11 bases, the J end lost 5 bases, and 16 bases lay between the germline ends. CDR3 nucleotides: TGTGCCGCAGGAGGTTGGATGGATAATTCACCCCTCCACTTT. It codes for CAAGGWMDNSPLHF.

This clonotype has a handful of counts. This chain joins TRBV6-2 or TRBV6-3 and TRBJ2-1, with 10 positions matching TRBD2. The length of the CDR3 is 15 residues. Germline CDR1 and CDR2: MNHEY and SVGEGT. Trimming at V came to 5 bases and at J to 12 bases, leaving 13 bases not matched to a gene. The CDR3 sequence: CASSRGLAGVGRQFF. The CDR3 bases are TGTGCCAGCAGTCGCGGGCTAGCGGGGGTGGGACGGCAGTTCTTC.

This clonotype was observed a handful of times. The chain couples TRBV7-2 to TRBJ2-3; tentatively, D is TRBD1 (7 bases). The CDR3 spans 20 residues. CDR1 is SGHTA and CDR2 is FQGNSA in the germline V gene. V lost 0 bases and J lost 0, with 22 bases in between. The CDR3, as DNA: TGTGCCAGCAGCTTAGCTAAGGGGGGACAGTCAGCTTCTAGCACAGATACGCAGTATTTT. This encodes CASSLAKGGQSASSTDTQYF.

This clonotype was found a few times. The chain uses TRBV9 and TRBJ2-3, with D tentatively TRBD2 (6 bases). The V end lost 0 bases, the J end lost 5 bases, and 13 bases lay between the germline ends. CDR3 length equals 15 residues. Germline CDR1 is SGDLS and CDR2 is YYNGEE. CDR3 sequence: CASSVGGVGGDTQYF. DNA of the CDR3: TGTGCCAGCAGCGTAGGCGGGGTCGGGGGAGATACGCAGTATTTT.

This clonotype has just a few counts. CDR3 coding DNA: TGTGCCAGCAGCCACGACAGGGCCTCCTCATCGGGCAAAAACATTCAGTACTTC. It translates to CASSHDRASSSGKNIQYF. The chain has TRBV6-2 or TRBV6-3 and TRBJ2-4, with 7 bases matching TRBD1. The CDR3 is made up of 18 amino acids. The V gene's germline CDR1 is MNHEY and CDR2 SVGEGT. V lost 6 bases and J lost 3; bases outside the gene matches: 17.

This clonotype was seen more than once but under ten times. The V and J genes are TRBV5-1 and TRBJ2-7; the D gene is possibly TRBD2 (6 bases). Germline CDR1 SGHRS, CDR2 YFSETQ. Trimming shortened V by 2 bases and J by 3 bases, and 15 bases separated the two germline ends. The CDR3 contains 15 residues. CDR3 residues: CASSFLGGTSYEQYF. The CDR3 DNA sequence: TGCGCCAGCAGCTTTTTGGGGGGAACGAGCTACGAGCAGTACTTC. The variable domain in full, with the rest retrieved from reference TRBV5-1 and TRBJ2-7, is KAGVTQTPRYLIKTRGQQVTLSCSPISGHRSVSWYQQTPGQGLQFLFEYFSETQRNKGNFPGRFSGRQFSNSRSEMNVSTLELGDSALYLCASSFLGGTSYEQYFGPGTRLTVT.

On this clonotype itself: The junction and the germline gene differ at one end; a read error may be behind it. This chain connects TRBV7-6 to TRBJ1-3; D perhaps matches TRBD1 (5 bases). The CDR3 runs to 15 residues. Germline V gene sequence: CDR1 SGHVS, CDR2 FNYEAQ. This chain's CDR3 is CASSLDRGSGNTTYF. In DNA form, the CDR3 reads TGTGCCAGCAGCTTAGATAGGGGTTCTGGAAACACCACATATTTT.

In its sample, this clonotype was seen many times. The chain links TRBV12-3 or TRBV12-4 to TRBJ2-7; the D gene is possibly TRBD1 (6 bases). This CDR3 has 16 residues. Trimming stripped 1 base from V and 1 base from J, with 14 bases between. As DNA, the CDR3 is TGTGCCAGCAGTTTAGGGACAGACTATAGTTCCTACGAGCAGTACTTC. Translating gives CASSLGTDYSSYEQYF.

CDR3: CAPSDGETQYF. CDR3 DNA sequence: TGCGCCCCTAGTGATGGTGAGACCCAGTACTTC. This chain uses TRBV5-1 with TRBJ2-5; no firm D call. The CDR3 is 11 amino acids. From germline, CDR1 is SGHRS and CDR2 YFSETQ. V was pared by 10 bases and J by 5 bases, with 12 bases between.

This clonotype was detected a few times. The rearrangement joins TRBV20-1 to TRBJ2-7; maybe TRBD1 (6 bases). V was shortened by 5 bases and J by 0 bases, with 11 bases between the two germline ends. CDR1 DFQATT and CDR2 SNEGSKA come from the germline V gene (reference sequence). The CDR3 consists of 13 residues. The CDR3 loop is CSAPQGSSYEQYF. The DNA for the CDR3 is TGCAGTGCTCCACAGGGAAGCTCCTACGAGCAGTACTTC.

This clonotype was seen a few times. This chain joins TRBV5-1 and TRBJ1-4, with TRBD1 identical over 7 bases. The CDR3 extends over 15 amino acids. Germline V gene lookup returns CDR1 SGHRS and CDR2 YFSETQ. With 4 bases clipped from V and 2 bases from J, the junction kept 5 bases outside the gene matches. The DNA of the CDR3 is TGCGCCAGCAGCCTGACAGGGTTTACTAATGAAAAACTGTTTTTT. Translating it yields CASSLTGFTNEKLFF.

V is TRBV11-3 and J is TRBJ2-1, with D hard to call. CDR3 length equals 13 residues. Germline assignment: CDR1 SGHNT and CDR2 YENEEA. V was cut by 1 base and J by 6 bases, with 7 bases left in between. In DNA, the CDR3 is TGTGCCAGCAGCTTAGCGTCCAGCAATGAGCAGTTCTTC. It specifies CASSLASSNEQFF.

This clonotype showed up just a few times. The chain links TRBV20-1 to TRBJ2-5; D may be TRBD2 (6 bases). The CDR3 has 12 amino acids. CDR1 and CDR2 from the germline V gene are DFQATT and SNEGSKA (reference sequence). Trimming cost V 4 bases and J 5 bases, with 11 bases left between them. CDR3 protein: CSATGVGETQYF. Written as DNA, the CDR3 is TGCAGTGCTACGGGAGTGGGTGAGACCCAGTACTTC.

This clonotype was detected a few times. The rearrangement links TRBV6-1 to TRBJ1-5; D is perhaps TRBD1 (5 bases). From germline, CDR1 is MNHNS and CDR2 SASEGT. The V gene lost 6 bases and the J gene lost 6 bases, with 18 bases spanning the gap. The CDR3 is made up of 15 amino acids. The DNA for the CDR3 is TGTGCCAGCAGCCCAATACGGGGGGGTAGTCAGCCCCAGCATTTT. This sequence encodes CASSPIRGGSQPQHF.